Included here is one TCR beta chain sequence, with context. Its antigen is unknown. Per-nucleotide qualities are absent, and no much larger clonotype sits a single base away. This entry comes from a study of shared clonotypes between healthy human individuals (TCRdb year 2020). Study-wide context: The cohort included a few men and a couple of women between 18 and 49 years of age. For each donor, three plates each were used for CD4 naive and CD4 memory, two plates were used for CD8 naive, and one plate was used for CD8 memory. To estimate repertoire size and how much clonotypes are shared between individuals, the study performed deep sequencing of blood TCR repertoires from 4 to 6 healthy adults. To increase sequencing depth and limit assay-specific biases, different laboratories used diverse techniques to prepare libraries and sequence TCR repertoires. Each donor's leukapheresis produced roughly between roughly 0.9 and 9 billion PBMCs. On the study overall, not on this receptor specifically: Sharing across a few donors was observed for around 5% of naive CD4, over 3% of naive CD8, about 2.3% of memory CD4, and over 0.3% of memory CD8 clonotypes. Compared with non-shared clonotypes, clonotypes shared by all four sorted-subset donors had higher generation probabilities. Rarefaction of sorted-subset datasets indicated incomplete sequencing despite the large sequencing depth. Pairwise subsampling indicated that sequencing depth was expected to affect the degree of clonotype sharing among donors. Sampling was restricted to blood, and TCR repertoires in tissue are likely to differ from TCR repertoires in blood. Larger estimated clonotype richness was generally found for naive subsets than for memory subsets. Because the study included only a small number of donors, the genetic and exposure-history diversity represented was limited.

The junction shows trimming of 6 bases on V and 13 bases on J, and the gene matches do not reach 12 bases of it. The CDR3 has 13 amino acids, counting the end cysteine and phenylalanine. The DNA shown is the 39-base CDR3, in frame from base 1. CDR1 and CDR2, looked up from the germline V gene, are SNHLY and FYNNEI. The donors were healthy, HIV-negative adults with no recently reported acute infections or vaccinations. All donors were Caucasian adults living in Nashville, Tennessee, USA. Magnetic negative selection was used to enrich CD4+ T cells, after which naive cells were positively selected on CD45RA and the negative fraction became the memory subset. Blood was obtained by leukapheresis, after which PBMCs were separated by Ficoll-Histopaque density gradient centrifugation and cryopreserved in liquid nitrogen vapor phase. Analytical flow cytometry was used to check the purity and quantity of each magnetically sorted T cell population. Genomic DNA was isolated from every sorted fraction and measured by UV absorbance on a Nanodrop 2000c.

Using the deep immunoSEQ assay, multiplex PCR amplified TCR CDR3 regions from genomic DNA. Extracted genomic DNA from each cell subset was distributed evenly across all wells of several immunoSEQ 96-well plates, and each plate was treated as a replicate. For sorted subsets, around 200 ng genomic DNA, equal to approximately 30,000 T cell genomes, was loaded into each replicate PCR. Purified libraries were quantified with a Qubit 3.0 fluorometer, sized on a Bioanalyzer 2100, and re-quantified with the KAPA Library Quantification kit. Every immunoSEQ 96-well plate was sequenced on a dedicated single-read 150-cycle Illumina NextSeq 550 flow cell. The source study handled its data this way. Because only junctional sequences without quality scores were contained in the immunoSEQ output, filtering matching that applied to full-length reads could not be performed. To assign V/J genes and CDR3, sequences were annotated against IMGT germline references using PyIR, a Python wrapper for IgBLAST v1.9. Any read was removed if the V/J assignment was weak (E-value above 1e-6), the CDR3 was missing, or the read contained stop codons, out-of-frame junctions, or ambiguous translated residues. A V3J clonotype was defined by an identical inferred V gene, J gene, and CDR3 amino acid sequence. The percentage overlap between two repertoires was calculated by dividing the number of shared unique clonotypes by the size of the smaller repertoire. Richness of each repertoire was evaluated using RTK rarefaction, the Chao1 estimator, and Recon v2.1 estimates of unobserved clonotypes. For all TCRbeta clonotypes obtained by the gDNA method from several donors, generation probabilities were computed with OLGA. TCRdb re-hosts the immuneACCESS table, in-frame sequences only. Its copies lack some clones; in the studies checked, an unresolved V gene accounts for under half of them, and the cause for the rest is not known. V, J and clone size derive from that table, while D and trimming were established from the DNA sequence. The sample table shows 2 million to 3 million clones, and roughly 92% are seen once. The ten largest make up 0.14% of the sample.

Sequenced: naive CD4+ T cells sorted from blood. The cell subset or site tag for this specimen amounts to: CD45RA+ positively selected. This clonotype originated in a man between 18 and 35 years old in good health. The chain links TRBV2 with TRBJ2-1, with 7 bases in between that match TRBD2. For the CDR3, the sequence is CASRGLAVLDQFF. The nucleotide sequence is TGTGCCAGCAGAGGGCTAGCGGTCCTGGATCAGTTCTTC. The full variable domain, with segments outside the CDR3 supplied by the reference TRBV2 and TRBJ2-1 proteins, appears as EPEVTQTPSHQVTQMGQEVILRCVPISNHLYFYWYRQILGQKVEFLVSFYNNEISEKSEIFDDQFSVERPDGSNFTLKIRSTKLEDSAMYFCASRGLAVLDQFFGPGTRLTVL.